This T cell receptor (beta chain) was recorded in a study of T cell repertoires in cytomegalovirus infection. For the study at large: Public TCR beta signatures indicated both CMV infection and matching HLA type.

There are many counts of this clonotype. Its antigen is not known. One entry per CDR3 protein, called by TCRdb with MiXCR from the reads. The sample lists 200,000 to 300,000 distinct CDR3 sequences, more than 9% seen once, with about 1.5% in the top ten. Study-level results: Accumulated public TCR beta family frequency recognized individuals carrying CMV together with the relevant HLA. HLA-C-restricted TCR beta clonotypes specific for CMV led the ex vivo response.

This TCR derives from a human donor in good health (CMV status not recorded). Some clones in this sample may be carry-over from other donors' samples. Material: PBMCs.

DNA for the CDR3: TGTGCCAGCAGTCTCCTTCCGGGACAGGCCTTTTTTTACAATCAGCCCCAGCATTTT. Residues: CASSLLPGQAFFYNQPQHF. The V call is TRBV28, the J call TRBJ1-5; 8 bases fit TRBD1. Unmatched junction bases numbered 18, after V lost 5 bases and J lost 3 bases. The germline gives CDR1 MDHEN, CDR2 SYDVKM. The CDR3 loop spans 19 amino acids.